The clone carrying this TCR beta chain was seen repeatedly, ten times or more. The antigen is undetermined. This record belongs to a study of neurological immune-mediated disorders. Whole-study findings and limits: Sharing of CDR3 amino acid sequences among expanded clones across subjects was absent, suggesting private repertoires in all groups. Phylogenetic analysis grouped 18 of 34 multiple sclerosis patients' repertoires together, suggesting a possible repertoire signature.

In TCRdb, the 5' RACE reads were re-called with MiXCR into one record per CDR3 protein. The sample includes 25,000 to 30,000 distinct CDR3 sequences, about 3.5% seen only once; the top ten take approximately 6.7%. Sequencing was performed on PBMCs. The clonotype comes from a woman aged 30 to 39 with multiple sclerosis.

This chain's CDR3 is CASSFSDYSNQPQHF. The CDR3 DNA sequence: TGTGCCAGCAGTTTTTCTGATTATAGCAATCAGCCCCAGCATTTT. The chain carries TRBV12-3 or TRBV12-4 and TRBJ1-5; D remains unclear. This CDR3 has 15 residues. The V gene lost 3 bases and the J gene lost 0 bases, with 9 bases spanning the gap.